This T cell receptor beta chain was recovered during a study of cytomegalovirus exposure and HLA in healthy donors. Overall study findings and caveats: High sensitivity and specificity were reportedly achieved when the classifier diagnosed cytomegalovirus status. Rare TCR sequences dominated, though some public TCRs recurred in many donors. The authors listed some 150 TCR beta chains as cytomegalovirus-associated. In vitro data verified a few CMV-associated chains as specific for CMV antigens.

The ends lost 2 bases at V and 1 base at J; junction bases unmatched: 5. This CDR3 spans 16 amino acids. CDR1 is MRHNA and CDR2 is SNTAGT in the germline V gene. Using immunoSEQ multiplex PCR, the repertoire was profiled, and TCRdb retains in-frame clones only, with some absent. The table lists 130,000 or so clones, 85% to 90% of them singletons. This clone came up once. What it recognizes is unknown. The sequence came from a young woman in good health and CMV-seropositive. Sequencing was done on a sample of PBMCs. V gene TRBV6-4 combines with J gene TRBJ1-1; 9 bases align to TRBD1. CDR3 region: CASSDDTGQGNTEAFF. CDR3 nucleotides: TGTGCCAGCAGTGACGATACGGGACAGGGGAACACTGAAGCTTTCTTT.